This record covers a single T cell receptor beta chain. This clone's antigen is unknown. Per-base quality was not reported, and no clone a single base away is much larger than it. From cysteine to phenylalanine, the CDR3 is 15 amino acids long. The DNA shown is the 45-base CDR3, in frame from base 1. V lost 7 bases and J lost 1 base, and the count of bases not matched to a germline gene is 5. From the germline V gene (reference sequence), CDR1 is MNHEY and CDR2 is SMNVEV. These data are taken from a study of T cell responses to AZD1222 COVID-19 vaccine (dated by TCRdb to the early 2020s). Turning to the overall study: A total of 233 trial participants underwent TCR sequencing, of whom 200 to 220 received two doses of AZD1222 and about 25 received two doses of the MenACWY control vaccine. Enrollment into the trials was organized by age into subgroups of 18-55, 56-69 and 70-plus years, and those subgroups contained roughly 150, 30 and 60 TCR-sequenced participants, respectively. Beyond this particular receptor, the publication reports: Reportedly, almost half of the unique spike-specific TCRs recognized epitopes lying outside the regions that are mutated in the B.1.351 and B.1.1.7 variants. Because no day 14 peak-response samples were available, repertoires were characterized only after the peak T cell response. The whole spike protein was spanned by vaccine-associated CD4 TCRs, and dominant responses were seen in regions 160-218 and 743-854. In the small 56-69-year group, the increase in depth fell short of significance, most likely because of low power. After two AZD1222 doses, both the breadth and the depth of spike-specific TCRs were significantly higher than at day 0 and than in MenACWY recipients. Most participants were white British and females outnumbered males, and the authors suggested that clonal diversity may have been underestimated. Conclusions about previously exposed vaccinees are limited, since just six AZD1222 recipients were seropositive for SARS-CoV-2 at baseline.

The time point label, read with the paper, signifies: about 28 days (+/-7) after the second vaccine dose. AZD1222 recipients given second doses at about 4 weeks or at about 12 weeks were pooled, since spike-specific TCR depth and breadth were not found to differ between the two schedules. Samples from vaccinated people were obtained from the UK trials COV001 and COV002, which included a single-blind randomized controlled phase 2/3 trial of AZD1222 (ChAdOx1 nCoV-19) in healthy adults. For TCRbeta chain sequencing, PBMC samples from trial participants were taken at day 0 and at day 28 after the second dose. The CDR3 regions of human TCRbeta chains were analyzed by immunosequencing. The original methods were these. Repertoire TCRs were matched against a reference library of SARS-CoV-2-specific TCRs generated with the MIRA antigen-specificity platform. Breadth was defined as the fraction of unique TCRs that were SARS-CoV-2-associated, and depth was defined as the fraction of total T cells that were SARS-CoV-2-associated. Each spike-specific TCR was assigned to its reactive spike region and to a CD4 or CD8 class using the MIRA data. Log10-transformed breadth and depth values were compared by one-way ANOVA with Sidak's multiple comparisons tests. TCRdb provides this immuneACCESS table in a form limited to in-frame rearrangements. Some clones are lacking; in checked studies, under half of them reflect an unresolved V gene, and why the rest are absent is not known. The DNA was the basis for D and trimming; V, J and clone size are from that table. The sample data list under 130,000 clones, and around 90% of these were observed just once. The ten largest clones take up roughly 2.5% of the sample.

The chain is encoded by TRBV27 joined to TRBJ2-3; TRBD2 aligns with 10 central bases. Sequencing was performed on peripheral blood, taken 28 days after the second AZD1222 dose. The sequence derives from an adult who received the AZD1222 COVID-19 vaccine. The nucleotide sequence reads TGTGCCAGCACCCCGGGGACTAGCGGCACAGATACGCAGTATTTT. Its protein product is CASTPGTSGTDTQYF.